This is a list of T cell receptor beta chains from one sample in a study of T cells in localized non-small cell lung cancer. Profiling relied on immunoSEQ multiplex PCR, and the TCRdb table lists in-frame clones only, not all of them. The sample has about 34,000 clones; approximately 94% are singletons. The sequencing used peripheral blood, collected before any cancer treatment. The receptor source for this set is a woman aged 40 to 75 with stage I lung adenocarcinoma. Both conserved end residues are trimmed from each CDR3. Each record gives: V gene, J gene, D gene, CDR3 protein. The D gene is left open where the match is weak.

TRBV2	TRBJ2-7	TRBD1	ASRFGTGGYEQY
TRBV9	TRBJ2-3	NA	ASSVRGGTSTDTQY
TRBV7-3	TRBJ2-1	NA	ASSLAYGPTYNEQF
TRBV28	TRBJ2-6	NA	ASSLAGTLSGANVLT
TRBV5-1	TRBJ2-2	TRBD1	ASSRTGVTGELF
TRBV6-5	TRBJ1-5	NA	ASSYSSRANQPQH
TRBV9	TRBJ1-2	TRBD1	ASSVASGQGRYGYGYT
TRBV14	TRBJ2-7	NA	ASSQDDYEQY
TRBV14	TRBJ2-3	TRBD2	ASSQSGLAGVTDTQY
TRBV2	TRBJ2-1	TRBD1	ANQGSRGSYNEQF
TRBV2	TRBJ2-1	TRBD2	ASARSSGSYNEQF
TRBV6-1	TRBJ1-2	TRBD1	ASSEIYRGTGMGGYT
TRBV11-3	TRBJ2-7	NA	ASSRPPSYEQY
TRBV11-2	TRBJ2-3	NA	ASSPARLTDTQY
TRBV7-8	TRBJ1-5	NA	ASSSTRTMQPQH
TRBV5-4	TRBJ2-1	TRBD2	ASSFGLAGAEQF
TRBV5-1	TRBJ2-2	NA	ASGLRTGELF